This T cell receptor beta chain was found in a study of cytomegalovirus exposure and HLA in healthy donors. This CDR3 is built from 14 residues. Per the germline V gene, CDR1 is MNHEY and CDR2 is SVGAGI. V gave up 0 bases and J gave up 10 bases, with 10 bases separating them. PCR used 60 Vbeta primers and 13 Jbeta primers. TCRdb's copy holds only in-frame clones and misses some; the assay was immunoSEQ multiplex PCR. The sample has around 80,000 clones. The sequence was collected from a boy aged 5-17 years in good health and CMV-seronegative. The chain has TRBV6-5 and TRBJ1-6, with D perhaps TRBD1 (5 bases). Sequencing used PBMCs. The CDR3 nucleotides are TGTGCCAGCAGTTACTCCGGACATCGATCACCCCTCCACTTT. Its translation is CASSYSGHRSPLHF.